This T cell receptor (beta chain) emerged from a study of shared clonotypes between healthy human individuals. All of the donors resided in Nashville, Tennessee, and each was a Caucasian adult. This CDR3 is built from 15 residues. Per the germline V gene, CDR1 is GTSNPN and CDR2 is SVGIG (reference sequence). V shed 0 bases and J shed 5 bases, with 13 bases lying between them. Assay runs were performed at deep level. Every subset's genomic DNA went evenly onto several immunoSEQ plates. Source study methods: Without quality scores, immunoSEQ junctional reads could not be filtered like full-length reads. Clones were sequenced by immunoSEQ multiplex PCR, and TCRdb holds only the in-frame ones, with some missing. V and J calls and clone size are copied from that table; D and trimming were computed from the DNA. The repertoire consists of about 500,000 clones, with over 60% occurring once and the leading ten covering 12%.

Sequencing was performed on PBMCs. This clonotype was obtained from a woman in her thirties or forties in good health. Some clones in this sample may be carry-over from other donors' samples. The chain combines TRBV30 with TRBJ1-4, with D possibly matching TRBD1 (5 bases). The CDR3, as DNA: TGTGCCTGGAGTGTAGGTGGGGGGACGAATGAAAAACTGTTTTTT. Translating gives CAWSVGGGTNEKLFF. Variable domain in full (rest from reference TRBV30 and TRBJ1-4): SQTIHQWPATLVQPVGSPLSLECTVEGTSNPNLYWYRQAAGRGLQLLFYSVGIGQISSEVPQNLSASRPQDRQFILSSKKLLLSDSGFYLCAWSVGGGTNEKLFFGSGTQLSVL.